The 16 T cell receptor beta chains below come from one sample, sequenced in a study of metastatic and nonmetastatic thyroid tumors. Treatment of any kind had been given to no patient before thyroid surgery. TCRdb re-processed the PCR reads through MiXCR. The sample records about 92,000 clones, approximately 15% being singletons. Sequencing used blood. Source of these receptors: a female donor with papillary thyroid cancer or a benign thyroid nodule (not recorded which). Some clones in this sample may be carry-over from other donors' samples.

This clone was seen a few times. The CDR3 sequence: CASSQAGGGELFF. CDR3 nucleotides: TGTGCCAGCAGCCAAGCTGGGGGCGGGGAGCTGTTTTTT. This chain connects TRBV4-2 to TRBJ2-2; D may match TRBD1 or TRBD2 (5 bases each). Germline V lookup: CDR1 LGHNA, CDR2 YNFKEQ. V was shortened by 1 base and J by 7 bases, with 7 bases between the two germline ends. The CDR3 has 13 residues.

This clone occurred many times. The CDR3 spells CASSRNPGQPNTEAFF. The CDR3 nucleotides are TGCGCCAGCAGCCGCAATCCGGGACAACCTAACACTGAAGCTTTCTTT. This chain links TRBV4-1 with TRBJ1-1; possible D gene TRBD1, 6 bases. This CDR3 has 16 residues. The germline V gene has CDR1 MGHRA and CDR2 YSYEKL. The V end was cut by 4 bases, the J end by 2 bases, with 17 bases between.

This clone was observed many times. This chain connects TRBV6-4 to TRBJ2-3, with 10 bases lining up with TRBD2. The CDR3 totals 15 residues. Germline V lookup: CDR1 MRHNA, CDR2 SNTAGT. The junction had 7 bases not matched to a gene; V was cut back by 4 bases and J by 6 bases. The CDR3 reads CASSASSGGGDTQYF. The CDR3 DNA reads TGTGCCAGCAGTGCTTCTAGCGGGGGAGGGGATACGCAGTATTTT.

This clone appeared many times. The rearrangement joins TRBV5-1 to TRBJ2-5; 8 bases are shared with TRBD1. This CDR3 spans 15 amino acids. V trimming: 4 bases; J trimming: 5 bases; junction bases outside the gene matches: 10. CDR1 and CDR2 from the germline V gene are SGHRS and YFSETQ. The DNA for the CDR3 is TGCGCCAGCAGCACCCAAAGGCAGGGGGCGGAGACCCAGTACTTC. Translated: CASSTQRQGAETQYF.

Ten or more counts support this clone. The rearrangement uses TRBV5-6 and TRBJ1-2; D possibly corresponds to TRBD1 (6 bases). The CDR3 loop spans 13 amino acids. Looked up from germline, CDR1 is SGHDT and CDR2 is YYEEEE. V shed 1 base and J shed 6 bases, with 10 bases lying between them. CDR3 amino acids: CASSLPGGHGYTF. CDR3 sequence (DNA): TGTGCCAGCAGCTTGCCCGGGGGCCATGGCTACACCTTC.

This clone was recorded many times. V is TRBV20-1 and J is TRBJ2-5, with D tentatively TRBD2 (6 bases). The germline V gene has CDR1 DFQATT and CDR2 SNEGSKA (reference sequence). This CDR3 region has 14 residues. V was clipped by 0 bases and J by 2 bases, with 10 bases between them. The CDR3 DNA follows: TGCAGTGCTAGAGATTGGGGGGAACAAGAGACCCAGTACTTC. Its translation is CSARDWGEQETQYF.

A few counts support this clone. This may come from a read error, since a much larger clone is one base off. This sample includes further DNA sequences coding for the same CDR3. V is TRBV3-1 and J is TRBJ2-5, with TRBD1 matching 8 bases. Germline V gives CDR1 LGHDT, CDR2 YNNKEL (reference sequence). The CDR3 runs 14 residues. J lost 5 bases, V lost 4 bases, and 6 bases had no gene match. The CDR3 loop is CASSRPRGRETQYF. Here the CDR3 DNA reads TGTGCCAGCAGCCGTCCCAGGGGGCGGGAGACCCAGTACTTC.

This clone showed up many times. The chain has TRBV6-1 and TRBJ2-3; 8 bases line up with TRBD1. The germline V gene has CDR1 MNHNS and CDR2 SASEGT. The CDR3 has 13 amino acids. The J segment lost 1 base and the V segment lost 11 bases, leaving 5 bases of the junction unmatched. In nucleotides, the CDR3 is TGTGCCGGAGGGGGACAGGGCACAGATACGCAGTATTTT. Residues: CAGGGQGTDTQYF.

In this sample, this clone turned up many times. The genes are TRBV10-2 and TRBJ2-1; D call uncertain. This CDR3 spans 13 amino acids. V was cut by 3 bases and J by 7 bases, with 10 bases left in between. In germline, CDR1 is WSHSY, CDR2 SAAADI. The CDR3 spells CASSENWGNEQFF. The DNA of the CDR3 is TGCGCCAGCAGTGAAAATTGGGGAAATGAGCAGTTCTTC.

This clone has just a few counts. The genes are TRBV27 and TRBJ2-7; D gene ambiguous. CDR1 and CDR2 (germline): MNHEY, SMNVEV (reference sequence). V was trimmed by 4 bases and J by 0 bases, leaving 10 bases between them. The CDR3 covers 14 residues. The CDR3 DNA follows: TGTGCCAGCAGTTCTGGACGGAGCTCCTACGAGCAGTACTTC. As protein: CASSSGRSSYEQYF.

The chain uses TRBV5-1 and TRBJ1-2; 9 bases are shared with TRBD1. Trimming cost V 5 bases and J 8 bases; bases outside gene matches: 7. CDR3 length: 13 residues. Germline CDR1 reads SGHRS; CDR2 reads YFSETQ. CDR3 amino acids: CASSFGQGTGYTF. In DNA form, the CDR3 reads TGCGCCAGCAGTTTCGGACAGGGGACAGGCTACACCTTC.

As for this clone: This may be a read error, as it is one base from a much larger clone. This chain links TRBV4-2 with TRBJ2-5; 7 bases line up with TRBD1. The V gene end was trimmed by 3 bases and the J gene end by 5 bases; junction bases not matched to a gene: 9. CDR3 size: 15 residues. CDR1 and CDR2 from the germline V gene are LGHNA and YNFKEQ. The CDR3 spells CASSQRTGWWETQYF. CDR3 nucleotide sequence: TGTGCCAGCAGCCAGAGGACAGGATGGTGGGAGACCCAGTACTTC.

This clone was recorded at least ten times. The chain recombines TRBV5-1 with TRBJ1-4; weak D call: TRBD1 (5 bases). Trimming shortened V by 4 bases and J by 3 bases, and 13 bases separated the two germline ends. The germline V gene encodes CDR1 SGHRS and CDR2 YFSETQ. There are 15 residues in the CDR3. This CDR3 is CASSTRGASNEKLFF. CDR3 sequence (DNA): TGCGCCAGCAGCACCCGTGGGGCTTCTAATGAAAAACTGTTTTTT.

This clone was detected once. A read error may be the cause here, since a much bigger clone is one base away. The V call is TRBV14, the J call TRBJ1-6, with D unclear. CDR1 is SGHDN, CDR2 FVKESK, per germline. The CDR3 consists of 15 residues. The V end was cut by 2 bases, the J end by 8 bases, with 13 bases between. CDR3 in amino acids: CASSQRRQSDSPLHF. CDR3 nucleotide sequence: TGTGCCAGCAGCCAACGGCGTCAGTCAGATTCACCCCTCCACTTT.

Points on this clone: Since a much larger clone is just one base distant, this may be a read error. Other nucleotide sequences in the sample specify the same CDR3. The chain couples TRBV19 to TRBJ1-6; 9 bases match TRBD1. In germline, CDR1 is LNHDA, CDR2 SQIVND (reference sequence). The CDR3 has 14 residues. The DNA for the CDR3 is TGTGCCAGCAGTGAACGGGACAGGGATTCACCCCTGCACTTT. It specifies CASSERDRDSPLHF.

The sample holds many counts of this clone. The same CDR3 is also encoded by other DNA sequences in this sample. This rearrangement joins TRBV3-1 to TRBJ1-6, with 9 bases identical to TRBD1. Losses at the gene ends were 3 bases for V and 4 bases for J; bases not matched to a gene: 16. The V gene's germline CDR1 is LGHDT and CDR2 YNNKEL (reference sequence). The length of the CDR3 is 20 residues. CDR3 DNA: TGTGCCAGCAGCCAGGACCCCCGGGCACAGGGGGCCTCATATAATTCACCCCTCCACTTT. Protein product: CASSQDPRAQGASYNSPLHF.